The entry that follows covers one T cell receptor beta chain sequence. The source of the sample is a study of shared clonotypes between healthy human individuals. Study background: The study enrolled a couple of women and a few men aged 18 to 49.

Deep-level settings were used for running the assay. Methods used by the authors: Filtering differed for immunoSEQ, which gave only junction sequences without quality scores. TCRdb's copy holds only in-frame clones and misses some; the assay was immunoSEQ multiplex PCR. V and J calls and clone size are as listed in that table; D and trimming were resolved from the DNA. The sample yields about 2 million clones, roughly 94% seen once. Splitting of CD4+ cells produced CD45RA+ naive and CD45RA-negative memory subsets. The sequence derives from a man younger than 35 in good health. The sample taken for sequencing was naive CD4+ T cells sorted from blood. As to subset: CD45RA+ positively selected.

The DNA for the CDR3 is TGTGCTAAGTCCGGGATCTCTGGAAACACCATATATTTT. Protein sequence: CAKSGISGNTIYF. The chain is built from TRBV30 and TRBJ1-3, with unresolved D. The CDR3 extends over 13 amino acids. Looked up from germline, CDR1 is GTSNPN and CDR2 is SVGIG (reference sequence). Based on the CDR3 plus reference TRBV30 and TRBJ1-3, the full variable domain is SQTIHQWPATLVQPVGSPLSLECTVEGTSNPNLYWYRQAAGRGLQLLFYSVGIGQISSEVPQNLSASRPQDRQFILSSKKLLLSDSGFYLCAKSGISGNTIYFGEGSWLTVV.